The 3 T cell receptor beta chains given below trace back to one sample, sequenced in a study of glioma-infiltrating T cells. Amplification of TCR alpha and beta CDR3 regions from RNA used iRepertoire nested multiplex PCR. Via MiXCR, TCRdb re-called the multiplex PCR reads, giving one row per CDR3 protein. The data show under 200,000 distinct CDR3 sequences, more than 30% seen once. The sequencing sample was made of glioma tissue, nonneoplastic brain tissue, or PBMCs (not recorded which). Receptors originate from a human donor with low-grade glioma or glioblastoma, undergoing nonglioma brain surgery, or in good health (not recorded which).

This clonotype has more than one count but fewer than ten. V usage is TRBV4-1 and J usage is TRBJ1-5; D is unclear. Looked up from germline, CDR1 is MGHRA and CDR2 is YSYEKL. The CDR3 totals 18 residues. With 1 base removed from V and 0 bases from J, the gap between germline ends came to 16 bases. The chain's CDR3 is CASSQGPWGHDSNQPQHF. The CDR3 nucleotides are TGCGCCAGCAGCCAAGGGCCGTGGGGTCATGATAGCAATCAGCCCCAGCATTTT.

This clonotype was seen repeatedly, ten times or more. V is TRBV5-4 and J is TRBJ1-1; no clear D gene. The V end lost 2 bases, the J end lost 7 bases, and 9 bases lay between the germline ends. The CDR3 extends over 12 amino acids. The V gene's germline CDR1 is SGHNT and CDR2 YYREEE (reference sequence). The DNA of the CDR3 is TGTGCCAGCAGCTTCCTGGGCCTTGAAGCTTTCTTT. It specifies CASSFLGLEAFF.

The chain is built from TRBV12-3 or TRBV12-4 and TRBJ2-1; D is unresolved. V dropped 3 bases and J dropped 4 bases, with 10 bases sitting between them. This CDR3 comprises 14 residues. This CDR3 is CASSFGGLYNEQFF. The CDR3 nucleotides read TGTGCCAGCAGTTTCGGCGGATTATACAATGAGCAGTTCTTC.